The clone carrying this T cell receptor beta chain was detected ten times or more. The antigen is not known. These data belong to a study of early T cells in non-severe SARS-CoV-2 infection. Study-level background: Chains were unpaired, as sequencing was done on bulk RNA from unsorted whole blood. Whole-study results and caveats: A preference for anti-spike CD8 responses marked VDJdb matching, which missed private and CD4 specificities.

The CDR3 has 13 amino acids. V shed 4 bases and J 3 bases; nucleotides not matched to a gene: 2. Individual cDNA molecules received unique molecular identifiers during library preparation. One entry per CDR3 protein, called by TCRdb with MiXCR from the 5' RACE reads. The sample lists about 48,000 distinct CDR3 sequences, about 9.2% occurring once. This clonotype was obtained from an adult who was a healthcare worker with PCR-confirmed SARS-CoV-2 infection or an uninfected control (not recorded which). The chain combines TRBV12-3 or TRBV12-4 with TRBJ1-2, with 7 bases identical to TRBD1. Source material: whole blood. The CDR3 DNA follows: TGTGCCAGCAGTTCTACAGGGGACTATGGCTACACCTTC. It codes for CASSSTGDYGYTF.